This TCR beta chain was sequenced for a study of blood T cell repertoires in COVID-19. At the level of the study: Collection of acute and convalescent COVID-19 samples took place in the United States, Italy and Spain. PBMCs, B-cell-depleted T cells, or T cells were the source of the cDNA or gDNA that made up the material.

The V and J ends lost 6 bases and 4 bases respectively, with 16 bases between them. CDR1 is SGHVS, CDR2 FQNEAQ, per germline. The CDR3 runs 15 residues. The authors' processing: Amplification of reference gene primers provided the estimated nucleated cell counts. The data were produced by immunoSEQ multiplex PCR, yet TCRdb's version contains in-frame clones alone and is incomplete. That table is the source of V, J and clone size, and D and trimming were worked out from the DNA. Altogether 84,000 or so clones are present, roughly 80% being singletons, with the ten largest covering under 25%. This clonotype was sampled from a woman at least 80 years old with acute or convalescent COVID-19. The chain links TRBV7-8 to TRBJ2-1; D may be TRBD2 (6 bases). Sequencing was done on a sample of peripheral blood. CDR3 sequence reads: CASRALGTYYNEQFF. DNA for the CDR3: TGTGCCAGCAGGGCACTAGGGACTTATTACAATGAGCAGTTCTTC.